These 3 T cell receptor beta chains originate from one sample sequenced in a study of blood T cell repertoires in COVID-19. The data were produced by immunoSEQ multiplex PCR, yet TCRdb's version contains in-frame clones alone and is incomplete. The sample yields 150,000 or so clones, about 86% seen once. The material sequenced was PBMCs or T cells enriched from blood (not recorded which). These receptors were taken from a man aged 45-65 years who had recovered from COVID-19.

CDR3 amino acids: CASSLELGDNQPQHF. The CDR3 bases are TGTGCCAGCAGCTTAGAACTGGGAGATAATCAGCCCCAGCATTTT. The chain carries TRBV7-9 and TRBJ1-5, with unresolved D. V shed 1 base and J shed 4 bases, with 11 bases lying between them. Looked up from germline, CDR1 is SEHNR and CDR2 is FQNEAQ (reference sequence). The CDR3 is made up of 15 amino acids.

The gene calls are TRBV28 and TRBJ1-6; 9 positions agree with TRBD1. With V trimmed by 7 bases and J by 7 bases, 5 bases remained unmatched. Germline CDR1 is MDHEN and CDR2 is SYDVKM. CDR3 length: 14 residues. CDR3 protein: CASNPGQGNSPLHF. CDR3 coding DNA: TGTGCCAGCAATCCGGGACAGGGAAATTCACCCCTCCACTTT.

V gene TRBV7-2 combines with J gene TRBJ2-3, with 7 bases matching TRBD1. V trimming: 6 bases; J trimming: 4 bases; junction bases outside the gene matches: 7. Per the germline V gene, CDR1 is SGHTA and CDR2 is FQGNSA. The CDR3 length is 14 residues. The CDR3 protein is CASRTDRAADTQYF. CDR3 sequence (DNA): TGTGCCAGCAGAACAGACAGGGCCGCAGATACGCAGTATTTT.